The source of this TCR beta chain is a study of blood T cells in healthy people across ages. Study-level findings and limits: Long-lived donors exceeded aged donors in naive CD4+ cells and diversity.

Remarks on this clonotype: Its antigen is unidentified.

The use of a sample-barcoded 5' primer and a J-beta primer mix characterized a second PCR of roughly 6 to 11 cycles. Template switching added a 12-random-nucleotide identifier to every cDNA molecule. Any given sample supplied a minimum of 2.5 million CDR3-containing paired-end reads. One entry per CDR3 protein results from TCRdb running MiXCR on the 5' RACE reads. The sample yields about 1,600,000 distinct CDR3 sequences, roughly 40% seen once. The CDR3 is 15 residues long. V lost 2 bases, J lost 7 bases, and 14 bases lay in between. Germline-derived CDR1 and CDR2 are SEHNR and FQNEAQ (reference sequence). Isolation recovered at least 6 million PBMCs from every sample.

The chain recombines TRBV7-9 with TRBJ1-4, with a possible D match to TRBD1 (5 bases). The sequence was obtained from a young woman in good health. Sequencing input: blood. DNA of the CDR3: TGTGCCAGCAGCTTACAGGCGGGGCTCAGTGAAAAACTGTTTTTT. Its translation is CASSLQAGLSEKLFF.